The 15 T cell receptor beta chains given below trace back to one sample, sequenced in a study of beta chain features in type 1 diabetes. Every isolated RNA sample was fully reverse transcribed, so sequencing captured expressed TCRB transcripts. Sequencing was performed with immunoSEQ multiplex PCR; in TCRdb, only in-frame clones are kept and a portion is missing. The sample carries around 500,000 clones, approximately 30% recorded once. The material sequenced was naive CD4+ T cells from blood. The origin of the receptors is a man in his late teens or twenties in good health.

This clone turned up a few times. This chain connects TRBV11-2 to TRBJ2-1; TRBD1 might be the D (6 bases). Trimming left V 4 bases short and J 1 base short, with 11 bases between. The CDR3 extends over 15 amino acids. Germline V gene lookup returns CDR1 SGHAT and CDR2 FQNNGV. The CDR3 region is CASSWTDGSYNEQFF. The DNA for the CDR3 is TGTGCCAGCAGCTGGACAGACGGATCCTACAATGAGCAGTTCTTC.

V and J are TRBV5-1 and TRBJ2-7; 8 bases align to TRBD1. Germline CDR1 SGHRS, CDR2 YFSETQ. V gave up 4 bases and J gave up 2 bases; unmatched junction bases: 8. The CDR3 runs to 15 residues. The CDR3 nucleotides are TGCGCCAGCAGCGCCGCCGGGACAGGACCCTACGAGCAGTACTTC. Protein: CASSAAGTGPYEQYF.

The chain couples TRBV29-1 to TRBJ2-3; 7 bases are a match to TRBD1. With V trimmed by 6 bases and J by 3 bases, 9 bases remained unmatched. This CDR3 has 14 residues. Germline CDR1 and CDR2: SQVTM and ANQGSEA. CDR3 bases: TGCAGCGTGAAAAGGGGGCTGTTGACAGATACGCAGTATTTT. It encodes CSVKRGLLTDTQYF.

This rearrangement joins TRBV30 to TRBJ1-5, with no clear D. CDR1 and CDR2 from the germline V gene are GTSNPN and SVGIG (reference sequence). Trimming removed 3 bases from V and 5 bases from J, with 8 bases in between. CDR3 size: 12 residues. CDR3 DNA sequence: TGTGCCTGGAGAACGGGTGATCAGCCCCAGCATTTT. The encoded protein is CAWRTGDQPQHF. The complete variable domain, with remaining parts taken from reference TRBV30 and TRBJ1-5, reads SQTIHQWPATLVQPVGSPLSLECTVEGTSNPNLYWYRQAAGRGLQLLFYSVGIGQISSEVPQNLSASRPQDRQFILSSKKLLLSDSGFYLCAWRTGDQPQHFGDGTRLSIL.

The chain is built from TRBV15 and TRBJ2-1; 14 bases map to TRBD2. V dropped 3 bases and J dropped 10; count of bases not matched to a gene: 5. CDR3 length: 15 amino acids. Germline V lookup: CDR1 LNHNV, CDR2 YYDKDF (reference sequence). The CDR3 protein is CATSRGLAGVGEQFF. The CDR3 DNA reads as TGTGCCACCAGCAGGGGACTAGCGGGAGTCGGCGAGCAGTTCTTC.

Notes on this clone: Relative to the germline gene, one junction end is altered; a read error may explain this. This chain joins TRBV7-7 and TRBJ2-2; no clear D gene. The CDR3 runs to 15 residues. Germline V gene sequence: CDR1 SSHAT, CDR2 FNYEAQ (reference sequence). The DNA of the CDR3 is TGTGCTAGCAGCTTAGATGGCGGTAGCACCGGGGAGCTGTTTTTT. It specifies CASSLDGGSTGELFF.

The chain joins TRBV7-9 to TRBJ2-2, with 8 bases fitting TRBD2. The CDR3 covers 14 residues. The ends lost 7 bases at V and 7 bases at J; junction bases unmatched: 8. CDR1 and CDR2 from the germline V gene are SEHNR and FQNEAQ (reference sequence). DNA of the CDR3: TGTGCCAGCATTTCTAGCGGGCGGAACGGGGAGCTGTTTTTT. Its protein is CASISSGRNGELFF. The variable domain in full, with the rest retrieved from reference TRBV7-9 and TRBJ2-2, is DTGVSQNPRHKITKRGQNVTFRCDPISEHNRLYWYRQTLGQGPEFLTYFQNEAQLEKSRLLSDRFSAERPKGSFSTLEIQRTEQGDSAMYLCASISSGRNGELFFGEGSRLTVL.

This clone was seen a handful of times. Other DNA sequences of this sample code for an identical CDR3. The chain couples TRBV29-1 to TRBJ2-6; D assignment may be TRBD1 or TRBD2 (5 bases each). This CDR3 has 12 residues. Germline CDR1 and CDR2: SQVTM and ANQGSEA. The CDR3 region is CAVGAGANVLTF. The DNA for the CDR3 is TGCGCTGTGGGGGCTGGGGCCAACGTCCTGACTTTC.

This clone was counted a few times. This chain uses TRBV7-2 with TRBJ2-7; 9 bases are a match to TRBD2. This CDR3 spans 15 amino acids. Germline V lookup: CDR1 SGHTA, CDR2 FQGNSA. J lost 0 bases, V lost 5 bases, and 5 bases had no gene match. The DNA for the CDR3 is TGTGCCAGCAGCGGGGGACTAGCCTACTCCTACGAGCAGTACTTC. The encoded protein is CASSGGLAYSYEQYF. The full variable domain, in which reference TRBV7-2 and TRBJ2-7 provide the parts outside the CDR3, is GAGVSQSPSNKVTEKGKDVELRCDPISGHTALYWYRQSLGQGLEFLIYFQGNSAPDKSGLPSDRFSAERTGGSVSTLTIQRTQQEDSAVYLCASSGGLAYSYEQYFGPGTRLTVT.

This rearrangement joins TRBV30 to TRBJ1-2; maybe TRBD1 (5 bases). The CDR3 is 14 amino acids. Looked up from germline, CDR1 is GTSNPN and CDR2 is SVGIG (reference sequence). Trimming removed 3 bases at V and 8 bases at J, with 19 bases between. CDR3 nucleotides: TGTGCCTGGAGACGTTCTCCGGGGCTGAGCGGCTACACCTTC. Protein product: CAWRRSPGLSGYTF.

The chain has TRBV27 and TRBJ2-1, with D possibly called TRBD1 or TRBD2 (5 bases each). In germline, CDR1 is MNHEY, CDR2 SMNVEV (reference sequence). CDR3 length equals 13 residues. Trimming cost V 4 bases and J 2 bases, with 6 bases left between them. In nucleotides, the CDR3 is TGTGCCAGCAGTTCGGGACCCTACAATGAGCAGTTCTTC. Residues: CASSSGPYNEQFF.

The chain uses TRBV7-2 and TRBJ2-5; D might be TRBD1 (6 bases). The CDR3 totals 13 residues. The V gene lost 5 bases and the J gene lost 4 bases, with 11 bases spanning the gap. Germline loops: CDR1 SGHTA, CDR2 FQGNSA. The CDR3 coding sequence is TGTGCCAGCAGCCGAGGGGGATCAGAGACCCAGTACTTC. It translates to CASSRGGSETQYF.

The rearrangement uses TRBV5-1 and TRBJ2-1; D not resolved. Germline values: CDR1 SGHRS, CDR2 YFSETQ. Trimming pared 0 bases from V and 6 bases from J, leaving 7 bases between. This CDR3 is 13 amino acids long. This CDR3 is CASSLELGNEQFF. As DNA, the CDR3 is TGCGCCAGCAGCTTGGAGTTAGGCAATGAGCAGTTCTTC. Complete variable domain (other parts from reference TRBV5-1 and TRBJ2-1): KAGVTQTPRYLIKTRGQQVTLSCSPISGHRSVSWYQQTPGQGLQFLFEYFSETQRNKGNFPGRFSGRQFSNSRSEMNVSTLELGDSALYLCASSLELGNEQFFGPGTRLTVL.

A note on this clone: Relative to the germline gene, one junction end is altered; a read error may explain this. The chain joins TRBV5-6 to TRBJ2-5, with 7 bases that match TRBD2. The closer fit of TRBJ2-7 to the DNA end suggests the J call may be wrong. The CDR3 has 16 amino acids. The germline gives CDR1 SGHDT, CDR2 YYEEEE. CDR3 amino acids: CASSLWLADHSHEQYF. The CDR3 DNA follows: TGTGCCAGCAGCTTGTGGCTAGCGGACCACTCCCACGAGCAGTACTTC.

This clone was found a few times. V is TRBV30 and J is TRBJ1-4; D not resolved. There are 15 residues in the CDR3. From germline, CDR1 is GTSNPN and CDR2 SVGIG (reference sequence). V was shortened by 2 bases and J by 0 bases, with 10 bases between the two germline ends. The CDR3 sequence is CAWSLRRATNEKLFF. CDR3 nucleotides: TGTGCCTGGAGTCTAAGGAGGGCAACTAATGAAAAACTGTTTTTT.